This T cell receptor (beta chain) is drawn from a study of vaccination and CD4 T cells after COVID-19. The Oncomine TCR Beta short-read assay sequenced DNA from cultured CD4+ T cells. TCRdb ran MiXCR on the PCR reads and lists one entry per CDR3 protein. The table records roughly 12,000 distinct CDR3 sequences, approximately 58% of them present only once. In its sample, this clonotype was seen a few times. The antigen is unknown. Treatment in this sample: roughly ten-day PBMC culture with coronavirus spike peptide pools or control peptides (ViraFEST assay). The CDR3 spans 12 residues. V was trimmed by 5 bases and J by 2 bases, leaving 4 bases between them. Germline V gene data show CDR1 as SGHTA and CDR2 as FQGNSA.

V and J are TRBV7-2 and TRBJ2-1; D uncertain. This sequence was found in a human donor who had recovered from COVID-19. This material consisted of CD4+ T cells from blood, cultured in vitro, taken before SARS-CoV-2 vaccination. The CDR3 DNA sequence: TGTGCCAGCAGCCCAACCTACAATGAGCAGTTCTTC. Its translation is CASSPTYNEQFF. Combining the CDR3 with reference TRBV7-2 and TRBJ2-1 gives the whole variable domain GAGVSQSPSNKVTEKGKDVELRCDPISGHTALYWYRQSLGQGLEFLIYFQGNSAPDKSGLPSDRFSAERTGGSVSTLTIQRTQQEDSAVYLCASSPTYNEQFFGPGTRLTVL.